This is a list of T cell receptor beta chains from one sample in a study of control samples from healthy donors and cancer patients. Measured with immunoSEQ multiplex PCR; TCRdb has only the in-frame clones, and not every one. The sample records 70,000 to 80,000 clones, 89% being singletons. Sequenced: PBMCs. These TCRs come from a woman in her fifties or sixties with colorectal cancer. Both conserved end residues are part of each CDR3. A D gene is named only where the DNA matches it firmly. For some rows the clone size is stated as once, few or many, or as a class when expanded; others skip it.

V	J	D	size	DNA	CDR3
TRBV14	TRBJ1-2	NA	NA	TGTGCCAGCAGCCGGGACACCAACGACTATGGCTACACCTTC	CASSRDTNDYGYTF
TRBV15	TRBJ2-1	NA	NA	TGTGCCACCAGCAGAGATTCTAATGAGCAGTTCTTC	CATSRDSNEQFF
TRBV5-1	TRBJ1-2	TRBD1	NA	TGCGCCAGCAGCTTAAATCGGGACAGGAGGGCTAGCTACACCTTC	CASSLNRDRRASYTF
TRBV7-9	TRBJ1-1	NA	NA	TGTGCCAGCAGTAGAGACATTGAGACTGAAGCTTTCTTT	CASSRDIETEAFF
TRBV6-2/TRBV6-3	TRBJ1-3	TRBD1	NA	TGTGCCAGCAGTTACTCGCGGAACCGTGACAGGGCTGGAAACACCATATATTTT	CASSYSRNRDRAGNTIYF
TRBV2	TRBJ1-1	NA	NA	TGTGCCAGCAGTGAATGGGGCAGCATGATGAACACTGAAGCTTTCTTT	CASSEWGSMMNTEAFF
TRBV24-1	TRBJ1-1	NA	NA	TGTGCCACCAGGCCCCGGGACACCAACACTGAAGCTTTCTTT	CATRPRDTNTEAFF
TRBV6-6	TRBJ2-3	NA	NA	TGTGCCAGCAGTTACTCGGGGGGCGGAACAGATACGCAGTATTTT	CASSYSGGGTDTQYF
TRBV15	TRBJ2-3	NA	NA	TGTGCCACCAGCAGAGATCTGACAGATACGCAGTATTTT	CATSRDLTDTQYF
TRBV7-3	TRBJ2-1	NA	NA	TGTGCCAGCAGCTTAGGCACAGACAATGAGCAGTTCTTC	CASSLGTDNEQFF
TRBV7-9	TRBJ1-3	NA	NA	TGTGCCAGCAGCTCATTTACAGAATCCTCTGGAAACACCATATATTTT	CASSSFTESSGNTIYF
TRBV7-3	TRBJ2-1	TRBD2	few	TGTGCCAGCAGCCCAAGCGGGGGGCCCTACAATGAGCAGTTCTTC	CASSPSGGPYNEQFF